One and the same sample provided the 32 T cell receptor beta chains below, sequenced in a study of cytomegalovirus exposure and HLA in healthy donors. PCR used 60 Vbeta primers and 13 Jbeta primers. TCRdb's copy holds only in-frame clones and misses some; the assay was immunoSEQ multiplex PCR. The table shows more than 90,000 clones, with around 61% occurring only once. Sequences were obtained from PBMCs. The receptor source for this set is a woman aged 30 to 39 in good health and CMV-seronegative.

This clone was picked up a small number of times. The V call is TRBV5-8, the J call TRBJ2-1, with D perhaps TRBD2 (6 bases). The CDR3 consists of 14 residues. Between the trimmed V and J ends, which lost 2 bases and 9 bases, there was a span of 15 bases. CDR1 and CDR2 from the germline V gene are SGHTS and YDEGEE. This CDR3 reads CASSLRGRELEQFF. As DNA, the CDR3 is TGTGCCAGCAGCTTAAGGGGACGGGAGCTTGAGCAGTTCTTC.

This clone was found a few times. This chain connects TRBV6-6 to TRBJ1-6; maybe TRBD1 (5 bases). CDR1 and CDR2 (germline): MNHNY, SVGAGI (reference sequence). CDR3 length equals 15 residues. The ends were cut back, 11 bases at V and 1 base at J, with 15 bases in the middle. CDR3 region: CALRGEASYNSPLHF. The CDR3 nucleotides read TGTGCCCTACGGGGGGAGGCATCCTATAATTCACCCCTCCACTTT.

This clone was seen only once. The J gene is TRBJ2-7, the V gene TRBV5-4; maybe TRBD2 (6 bases). The CDR3 length is 15 residues. The V end lost 2 bases, the J end lost 1 base, and 13 bases lay between the germline ends. Germline loops: CDR1 SGHNT, CDR2 YYREEE (reference sequence). CDR3 nucleotides: TGTGCCAGCAGCTTAGGGACGGGGGAATCCTACGAGCAGTACTTC. Translation gives CASSLGTGESYEQYF.

The chain has TRBV5-8 and TRBJ2-5; D is uncertain. The germline gives CDR1 SGHTS, CDR2 YDEGEE. Between the trimmed V and J ends, which lost 0 bases and 1 base, there was a span of 10 bases. The CDR3 extends over 15 amino acids. In nucleotides, the CDR3 is TGTGCCAGCAGCTTGGCTGGTCTAAGCCAAGAGACCCAGTACTTC. It is translated as CASSLAGLSQETQYF. The variable domain in full, with the rest retrieved from reference TRBV5-8 and TRBJ2-5, is EAGVTQSPTHLIKTRGQQATLRCSPISGHTSVYWYQQALGLGLQFLLWYDEGEERNRGNFPPRFSGRQFPNYSSELNVNALELEDSALYLCASSLAGLSQETQYFGPGTRLLVL.

The chain combines TRBV30 with TRBJ1-5, with 8 nucleotides matching TRBD1. There are 12 residues in the CDR3. Trimming cost V 2 bases and J 6 bases; bases outside gene matches: 0. From germline, CDR1 is GTSNPN and CDR2 SVGIG (reference sequence). The DNA of the CDR3 is TGTGCCTGGAGTCAGGGGGCTCAGCCCCAGCATTTT. Amino acid sequence: CAWSQGAQPQHF. The full variable domain, with the rest looked up from reference TRBV30 and TRBJ1-5, is SQTIHQWPATLVQPVGSPLSLECTVEGTSNPNLYWYRQAAGRGLQLLFYSVGIGQISSEVPQNLSASRPQDRQFILSSKKLLLSDSGFYLCAWSQGAQPQHFGDGTRLSIL.

V usage is TRBV7-2 and J usage is TRBJ2-7, with a possible D match to TRBD1 (5 bases). V lost 6 bases to trimming and J lost 4 bases, with 10 bases between them. CDR1 SGHTA and CDR2 FQGNSA come from the germline V gene. The CDR3 is 12 amino acids. CDR3 nucleotide sequence: TGTGCCAGCAGTAGGACACCTTACGAGCAGTACTTC. This codes for CASSRTPYEQYF.

The rearrangement uses TRBV11-2 and TRBJ2-7; weak D call: TRBD1 (5 bases). Germline V gene data show CDR1 as SGHAT and CDR2 as FQNNGV. The CDR3 totals 12 residues. The germline V and J ends were trimmed by 5 bases and 4 bases, with 9 bases remaining between them. This CDR3 reads CASSSQGYEQYF. In DNA form, the CDR3 reads TGTGCCAGCAGCAGCCAGGGTTACGAGCAGTACTTC. Full variable domain (missing parts from reference TRBV11-2 and TRBJ2-7): EAGVAQSPRYKIIEKRQSVAFWCNPISGHATLYWYQQILGQGPKLLIQFQNNGVVDDSQLPKDRFSAERLKGVDSTLKIQPAKLEDSAVYLCASSSQGYEQYFGPGTRLTVT.

V and J are TRBV28 and TRBJ2-7; 7 positions agree with TRBD2. V shed 7 bases and J 0 bases; nucleotides not matched to a gene: 12. Germline lookup yields CDR1 MDHEN and CDR2 SYDVKM. The CDR3 extends over 16 amino acids. The CDR3 loop is CASTLELGGSSYEQYF. In DNA, the CDR3 is TGTGCCAGCACCCTTGAGTTGGGGGGGAGCTCCTACGAGCAGTACTTC.

This rearrangement joins TRBV4-3 to TRBJ1-2; D not resolved. V was shortened by 0 bases and J by 7 bases, with 21 bases between the two germline ends. CDR3 size: 17 residues. From germline, CDR1 is LGHNA and CDR2 YSLEER. The CDR3 reads CASSQDWGSPPGSGYTF. CDR3 nucleotides: TGCGCCAGCAGCCAAGATTGGGGTTCCCCCCCGGGGTCTGGCTACACCTTC.

This clone was observed a single time. V usage is TRBV5-6 and J usage is TRBJ1-2, with 8 bases identical to TRBD1. The CDR3 consists of 15 residues. Losses at the gene ends were 4 bases for V and 1 base for J; bases not matched to a gene: 6. CDR1 is SGHDT, CDR2 YYEEEE, per germline. CDR3 bases: TGTGCCAGCAGCCCCTGGACAGGGAATAACTATGGCTACACCTTC. It specifies CASSPWTGNNYGYTF.

This clone was counted a few times. CDR3 nucleotides: TGCGCCAGCAGCTTAACGGCAGGGAACACTGAAGCTTTCTTT. Translation: CASSLTAGNTEAFF. The genes are TRBV5-1 and TRBJ1-1; D is unresolved. Germline loops: CDR1 SGHRS, CDR2 YFSETQ. There are 14 residues in the CDR3. Trimming cost V 2 bases and J 1 base, with 9 bases left between them.

This clone turned up a few times. The chain carries TRBV2 and TRBJ1-1; D is undetermined. This CDR3 contains 14 residues. Trimming pared 5 bases from V and 2 bases from J, leaving 12 bases between. Looked up from germline, CDR1 is SNHLY and CDR2 is FYNNEI. The CDR3 is CASSTRTANTEAFF. The CDR3 coding sequence is TGTGCCAGCAGTACTAGGACTGCAAACACTGAAGCTTTCTTT.

J is TRBJ1-2 and V is TRBV7-2; TRBD1 might be the D (5 bases). CDR1 and CDR2 (germline): SGHTA, FQGNSA. V lost 2 bases, J lost 8 bases, and 12 bases lay in between. The CDR3 consists of 13 residues. This CDR3 reads CASSLRREGGYTF. CDR3 coding DNA: TGTGCCAGCAGCTTACGCAGGGAAGGCGGCTACACCTTC.

This clone appeared once. The chain joins TRBV6-1 to TRBJ1-6, with D unresolved. Trimming cost V 1 base and J 6 bases, with 13 bases left between them. CDR1 and CDR2 from the germline V gene are MNHNS and SASEGT. The CDR3 has 16 residues. This CDR3 is CASSEGPGIPNSPLHF. CDR3 nucleotides: TGTGCCAGCAGTGAAGGTCCCGGGATCCCTAATTCACCCCTCCACTTT.

CDR3 nucleotide sequence: TGTGCCAGCAGTCTCACGACAGGGATGAACACTGAAGCTTTCTTT. This translates into CASSLTTGMNTEAFF. This sequence joins TRBV27 and TRBJ1-1; 7 bases agree with TRBD1. The CDR3 runs to 15 residues. V lost 5 bases to trimming and J lost 0 bases; unmatched junction nucleotides: 6. The V gene's germline CDR1 is MNHEY and CDR2 SMNVEV (reference sequence).

V and J are TRBV11-2 and TRBJ2-1; D is perhaps TRBD2 (5 bases). Trimming removed 5 bases at V and 9 bases at J, with 11 bases between. This CDR3 has 12 residues. Germline V gene sequence: CDR1 SGHAT, CDR2 FQNNGV. CDR3 sequence reads: CASSARGAEQFF. CDR3 bases: TGTGCCAGCAGCGCACGGGGAGCTGAGCAGTTCTTC.

This clone has more than one count but fewer than ten. The CDR3 loop reads CASSQVNSGRVGNEQFF. CDR3 coding DNA: TGTGCCAGCAGCCAAGTGAATAGCGGGAGGGTCGGCAATGAGCAGTTCTTC. The chain employs TRBV14 and TRBJ2-1; the match to TRBD2 covers 11 bases. Germline trimming cut 1 base from V and 6 bases from J; bases unmatched to any gene: 8. The germline gives CDR1 SGHDN, CDR2 FVKESK. This CDR3 comprises 17 residues.

This clone was observed once. The CDR3 region is CAASSGSYEQYF. The CDR3 DNA reads TGCGCGGCTTCTAGCGGCTCCTACGAGCAGTACTTC. This chain links TRBV29-1 with TRBJ2-7; TRBD2 agrees at 7 bases. Per the germline V gene, CDR1 is SQVTM and CDR2 is ANQGSEA. The CDR3 runs to 12 residues.

This clone was picked up a small number of times. The V gene is TRBV7-6, the J gene TRBJ2-5, with D possibly matching TRBD1 (5 bases). Germline-derived CDR1 and CDR2 are SGHVS and FNYEAQ. V dropped 1 base and J dropped 10 bases, with 13 bases sitting between them. The CDR3 length is 13 residues. The CDR3 DNA follows: TGTGCCAGCAGCTTAGGCCCTCGGCAGGGCCAGTACTTC. Its translation is CASSLGPRQGQYF.

The rearrangement links TRBV28 to TRBJ1-5, with D hard to call. V was trimmed by 7 bases and J by 7 bases, leaving 17 bases between them. The CDR3 length is 14 residues. CDR1 MDHEN and CDR2 SYDVKM come from the germline V gene. The CDR3 sequence is CASTSPTGGQPQHF. CDR3 in DNA: TGTGCCAGCACCTCTCCCACGGGTGGGCAGCCCCAGCATTTT.

The V gene is TRBV27, the J gene TRBJ2-1, with 11 bases fitting TRBD2. Trimming cost V 5 bases and J 4 bases; bases outside gene matches: 4. Germline V CDR1 and CDR2: MNHEY, SMNVEV (reference sequence). The CDR3 is made up of 15 amino acids. CDR3: CASSVGLAAYNEQFF. In DNA form, the CDR3 reads TGTGCCAGCAGTGTGGGACTAGCGGCTTACAATGAGCAGTTCTTC.

A single count supports this clone. The chain has TRBV2 and TRBJ2-1; unclear D gene. This CDR3 has 14 residues. Trimming removed 4 bases from V and 3 bases from J, with 10 bases in between. The germline gives CDR1 SNHLY, CDR2 FYNNEI. DNA for the CDR3: TGTGCCAGCAGTGTTGATGGGCTCTACAATGAGCAGTTCTTC. Protein sequence: CASSVDGLYNEQFF.

The chain joins TRBV28 to TRBJ1-1; 9 positions match TRBD1. Germline V gives CDR1 MDHEN, CDR2 SYDVKM. V lost 4 bases and J lost 11; bases outside the gene matches: 8. The CDR3 spans 13 residues. The CDR3: CASSSRDRVQAFF. The CDR3 nucleotides read TGTGCCAGCAGTTCCCGGGACAGGGTCCAGGCTTTCTTT.

In this sample, this clone turned up a few times. The genes are TRBV7-9 and TRBJ2-5; D gene uncertain. Trimming stripped 2 bases from V and 5 bases from J, with 3 bases between. Looked up from germline, CDR1 is SEHNR and CDR2 is FQNEAQ (reference sequence). This CDR3 is 11 amino acids long. For the CDR3, the DNA is TGTGCCAGCAGCTTATCGGAGACCCAGTACTTC. Translated: CASSLSETQYF. Combining the CDR3 with reference TRBV7-9 and TRBJ2-5 gives the whole variable domain DTGVSQNPRHKITKRGQNVTFRCDPISEHNRLYWYRQTLGQGPEFLTYFQNEAQLEKSRLLSDRFSAERPKGSFSTLEIQRTEQGDSAMYLCASSLSETQYFGPGTRLLVL.

Here the CDR3 DNA reads TGCGCCAGCAGCCCAACTAGGAGCGGGATAAACGAGCAGTACTTC. It is translated as CASSPTRSGINEQYF. The J gene is TRBJ2-7, the V gene TRBV4-3; 7 nucleotides align to TRBD2. Unmatched junction bases numbered 11, after V lost 4 bases and J lost 5 bases. There are 15 residues in the CDR3. The germline V gene has CDR1 LGHNA and CDR2 YSLEER.

The J gene is TRBJ1-2, the V gene TRBV30; D gene unclear. The length of the CDR3 is 11 residues. Looked up from germline, CDR1 is GTSNPN and CDR2 is SVGIG (reference sequence). V lost 4 bases to trimming and J lost 4 bases, with 7 bases between them. The CDR3 region has the DNA TGTGCCTGGAAACCCGGCTATGGCTACACCTTC. Protein: CAWKPGYGYTF. Supplemented by reference TRBV30 and TRBJ1-2, the full variable domain reads SQTIHQWPATLVQPVGSPLSLECTVEGTSNPNLYWYRQAAGRGLQLLFYSVGIGQISSEVPQNLSASRPQDRQFILSSKKLLLSDSGFYLCAWKPGYGYTFGSGTRLTVV.

This chain uses TRBV28 with TRBJ2-3; tentatively, D is TRBD2 (6 bases). Trimming pared 3 bases from V and 2 bases from J, leaving 18 bases between. The V gene's germline CDR1 is MDHEN and CDR2 SYDVKM. The CDR3 loop spans 17 amino acids. The CDR3 coding sequence is TGTGCCAGCAGTTTGGCCTCGGGGGTTTGGTACACAGATACGCAGTATTTT. It encodes CASSLASGVWYTDTQYF.

V is TRBV19 and J is TRBJ2-6; TRBD1 matches at 8 bases. CDR1 LNHDA and CDR2 SQIVND come from the germline V gene (reference sequence). The CDR3 spans 17 residues. The V segment lost 3 bases and the J segment 0 bases; nucleotides outside the gene matches: 4. The CDR3 region is CASSMRTGLSGANVLTF. CDR3 nucleotide sequence: TGTGCCAGTAGTATGAGGACAGGGCTCTCTGGGGCCAACGTCCTGACTTTC.

This rearrangement joins TRBV7-3 to TRBJ2-1, with TRBD2 matching over 13 bases. With 5 bases clipped from V and 5 bases from J, the junction kept 18 bases outside the gene matches. Germline-derived CDR1 and CDR2 are SGHTA and FQGTGA. The length of the CDR3 is 20 residues. CDR3 DNA: TGTGCCAGCAGCCCGCGATTCACTAGCGGGAGGGCGGAGACCAACAATGAGCAGTTCTTC. This translates into CASSPRFTSGRAETNNEQFF. The entire variable domain, with the rest obtained from reference TRBV7-3 and TRBJ2-1, is as follows: GAGVSQTPSNKVTEKGKYVELRCDPISGHTALYWYRQSLGQGPEFLIYFQGTGAADDSGLPNDRFFAVRPEGSVSTLKIQRTERGDSAVYLCASSPRFTSGRAETNNEQFFGPGTRLTVL.

The chain carries TRBV19 and TRBJ2-5; no clear D gene. Trimming cost V 3 bases and J 0 bases, with 20 bases left between them. The CDR3 sequence is 18 residues long. Germline loops: CDR1 LNHDA, CDR2 SQIVND (reference sequence). The CDR3 region is CASSIPLSMAEDQETQYF. Written as DNA, the CDR3 is TGTGCCAGTAGTATCCCCCTGAGTATGGCGGAAGACCAAGAGACCCAGTACTTC. The full variable domain, with the rest looked up from reference TRBV19 and TRBJ2-5, is DGGITQSPKYLFRKEGQNVTLSCEQNLNHDAMYWYRQDPGQGLRLIYYSQIVNDFQKGDIAEGYSVSREKKESFPLTVTSAQKNPTAFYLCASSIPLSMAEDQETQYFGPGTRLLVL.

This chain connects TRBV5-8 to TRBJ1-5; possibly TRBD1 for D (5 bases). V was shortened by 4 bases and J by 6 bases, with 11 bases between the two germline ends. The CDR3 has 13 residues. Looked up from germline, CDR1 is SGHTS and CDR2 is YDEGEE. In nucleotides, the CDR3 is TGTGCCAGCAGCGTTCAGGGAGGTCAGCCCCAGCATTTT. Residues: CASSVQGGQPQHF. Supplemented by reference TRBV5-8 and TRBJ1-5, the full variable domain reads EAGVTQSPTHLIKTRGQQATLRCSPISGHTSVYWYQQALGLGLQFLLWYDEGEERNRGNFPPRFSGRQFPNYSSELNVNALELEDSALYLCASSVQGGQPQHFGDGTRLSIL.

The J gene is TRBJ1-2, the V gene TRBV14, with TRBD1 identical over 9 bases. The V gene's germline CDR1 is SGHDN and CDR2 FVKESK. The CDR3 extends over 13 amino acids. V trimming: 4 bases; J trimming: 4 bases; junction bases outside the gene matches: 1. CDR3 in DNA: TGTGCCAGCAGCCGGGACAGGGTCTATGGCTACACCTTC. This encodes CASSRDRVYGYTF.